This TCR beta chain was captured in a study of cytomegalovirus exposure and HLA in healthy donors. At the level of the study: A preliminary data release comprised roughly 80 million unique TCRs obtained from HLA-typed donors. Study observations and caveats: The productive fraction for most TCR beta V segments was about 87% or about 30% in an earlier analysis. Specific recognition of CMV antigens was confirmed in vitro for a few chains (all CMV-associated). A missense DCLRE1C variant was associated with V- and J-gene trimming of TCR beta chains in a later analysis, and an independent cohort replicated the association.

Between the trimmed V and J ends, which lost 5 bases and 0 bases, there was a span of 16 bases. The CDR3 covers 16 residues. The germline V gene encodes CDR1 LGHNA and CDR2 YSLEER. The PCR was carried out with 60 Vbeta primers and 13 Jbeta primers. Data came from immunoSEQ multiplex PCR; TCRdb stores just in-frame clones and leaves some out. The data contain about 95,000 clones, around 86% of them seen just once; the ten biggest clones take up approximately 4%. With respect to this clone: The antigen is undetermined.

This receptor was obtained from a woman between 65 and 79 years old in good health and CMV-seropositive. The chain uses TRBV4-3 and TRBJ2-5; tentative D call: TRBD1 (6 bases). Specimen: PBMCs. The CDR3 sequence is CASSCRQVRDQETQYF. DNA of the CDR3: TGCGCCAGCAGCTGCCGACAGGTGCGGGACCAAGAGACCCAGTACTTC.